This T cell receptor (beta chain) originates from a study of shared clonotypes between healthy human individuals. This clone showed up just a few times. The same CDR3 is also encoded by other DNA sequences in this sample. Measured with immunoSEQ multiplex PCR; TCRdb has only the in-frame clones, and not every one. The sample consists of 850,000 to 1,200,000 clones, approximately 68% of them appearing once. Investigators divided CD4+ cells into CD45RA+ naive and CD45RA-negative memory subsets. This CDR3 spans 15 amino acids. V was pared by 5 bases and J by 2 bases, with 5 bases of the junction left unmatched. Per the germline V gene, CDR1 is MNHEY and CDR2 is SMNVEV (reference sequence).

The sequenced sample was memory CD4+ T cells sorted from blood. Subset given: CD45RA-negative fraction. The clonotype comes from a man aged 18-30 years in good health. V is TRBV27 and J is TRBJ2-1; 8 nucleotides agree with TRBD2. The CDR3 DNA reads TGTGCCAGCAGTCCTGGCGGGGGGCCCTACAATGAGCAGTTCTTC. Its translation is CASSPGGGPYNEQFF.